This TCR beta chain derives from a study of blood T cell repertoires in COVID-19. Only in-frame clones appear in the TCRdb table, and some are missing; sequencing was by immunoSEQ multiplex PCR. The top ten hold around 16% of the sample, which has fewer than 300,000 clones, around 84% seen once. The CDR3 spans 11 residues. Germline V lookup: CDR1 SEHNR, CDR2 FQNEAQ (reference sequence). Trimming shortened V by 8 bases and J by 5 bases, and 10 bases separated the two germline ends. This clone was seen once. The genes are TRBV7-9 and TRBJ2-7; D unclear. Sequenced sample: PBMCs or T cells enriched from blood (not recorded which). This TCR derives from a man between 18 and 35 years old who had recovered from COVID-19. For the CDR3, the DNA is TGTGCCAGCTCCCTAGTGGACGAGCAGTACTTC. This gives the protein CASSLVDEQYF.